This TCR beta chain is drawn from a study of blood T cell repertoires in COVID-19. Overall study context: The United States, Italy and Spain supplied acute and convalescent COVID-19 samples. From T cells, B-cell-depleted T cells, or PBMCs came the material, which was cDNA or gDNA.

Original analysis: Using reference gene primer amplification, nucleated cell counts were estimated. TCRdb's table, derived via immunoSEQ multiplex PCR, lists solely in-frame clones and lacks some. The V and J calls and clone size come from that table; D and trimming were worked out from the DNA. Among 200,000 to 250,000 clones listed, approximately 85% were seen once. The length of the CDR3 is 13 residues. CDR1 is SEHNR and CDR2 is FQNEAQ in the germline V gene (reference sequence). V lost 3 bases, J lost 3 bases, and 1 base stayed unmatched. Material for sequencing was peripheral blood. V and J are TRBV7-9 and TRBJ1-2; 7 bases are shared with TRBD1. The receptor was isolated from a woman older than 75 with COVID-19, enrolled during active disease. CDR3: CASSFGQDYGYTF. The CDR3 DNA reads TGTGCCAGCAGCTTCGGACAGGACTATGGCTACACCTTC. The full variable domain, in which reference TRBV7-9 and TRBJ1-2 provide the parts outside the CDR3, is DTGVSQNPRHKITKRGQNVTFRCDPISEHNRLYWYRQTLGQGPEFLTYFQNEAQLEKSRLLSDRFSAERPKGSFSTLEIQRTEQGDSAMYLCASSFGQDYGYTFGSGTRLTVV.